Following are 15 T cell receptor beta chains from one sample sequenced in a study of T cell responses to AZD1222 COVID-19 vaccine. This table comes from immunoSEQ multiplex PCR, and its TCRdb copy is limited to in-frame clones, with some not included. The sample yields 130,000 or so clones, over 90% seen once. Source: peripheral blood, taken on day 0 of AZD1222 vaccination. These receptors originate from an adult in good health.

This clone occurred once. CDR3 coding DNA: TGTGCCAGTAGTCCTGTGAGCCCTCCCTACGAGCAGTACTTC. It is translated as CASSPVSPPYEQYF. V usage is TRBV19 and J usage is TRBJ2-7; D not certain. V was clipped by 5 bases and J by 2 bases, with 13 bases between them. Germline CDR1 is LNHDA and CDR2 is SQIVND (reference sequence). The CDR3 contains 14 residues. The variable domain in full, with the rest retrieved from reference TRBV19 and TRBJ2-7, is DGGITQSPKYLFRKEGQNVTLSCEQNLNHDAMYWYRQDPGQGLRLIYYSQIVNDFQKGDIAEGYSVSREKKESFPLTVTSAQKNPTAFYLCASSPVSPPYEQYFGPGTRLTVT.

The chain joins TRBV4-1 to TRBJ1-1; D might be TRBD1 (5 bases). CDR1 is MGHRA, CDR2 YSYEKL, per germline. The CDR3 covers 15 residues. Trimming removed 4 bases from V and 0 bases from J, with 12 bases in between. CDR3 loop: CASSPLQAMNTEAFF. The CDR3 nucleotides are TGCGCCAGCAGCCCCCTACAGGCCATGAACACTGAAGCTTTCTTT.

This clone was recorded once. The CDR3 DNA sequence: TGTGCCAGTAGGAACCAGGGATTCTATGGCTACACCTTC. Translation: CASRNQGFYGYTF. The chain carries TRBV19 and TRBJ1-2; tentatively, D is TRBD1 (5 bases). Deletions cut 6 bases from V and 4 bases from J, with 12 bases between. The CDR3 consists of 13 residues. Germline-derived CDR1 and CDR2 are LNHDA and SQIVND (reference sequence).

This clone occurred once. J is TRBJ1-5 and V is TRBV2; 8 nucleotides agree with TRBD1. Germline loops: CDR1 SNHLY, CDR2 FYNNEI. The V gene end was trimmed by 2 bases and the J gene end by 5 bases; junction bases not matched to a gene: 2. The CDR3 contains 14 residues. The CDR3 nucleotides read TGTGCCAGCAGTGAATTGACAGGGGATCAGCCCCAGCATTTT. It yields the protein CASSELTGDQPQHF.

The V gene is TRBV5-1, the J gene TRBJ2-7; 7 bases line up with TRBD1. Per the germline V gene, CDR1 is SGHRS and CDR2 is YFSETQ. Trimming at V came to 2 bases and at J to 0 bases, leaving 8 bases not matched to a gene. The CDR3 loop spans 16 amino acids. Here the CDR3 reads CASSFNIGQASYEQYF. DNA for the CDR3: TGCGCCAGCAGCTTCAATATCGGACAGGCCTCCTACGAGCAGTACTTC.

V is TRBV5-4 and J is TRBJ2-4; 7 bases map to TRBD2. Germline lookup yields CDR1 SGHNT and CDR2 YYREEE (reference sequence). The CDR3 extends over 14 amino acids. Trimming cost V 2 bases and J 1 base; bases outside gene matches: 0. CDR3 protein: CASSFSGAKNIQYF. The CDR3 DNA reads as TGTGCCAGCAGCTTTAGCGGGGCCAAAAACATTCAGTACTTC. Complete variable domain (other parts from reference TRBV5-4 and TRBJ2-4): ETGVTQSPTHLIKTRGQQVTLRCSSQSGHNTVSWYQQALGQGPQFIFQYYREEENGRGNFPPRFSGLQFPNYSSELNVNALELDDSALYLCASSFSGAKNIQYFGAGTRLSVL.

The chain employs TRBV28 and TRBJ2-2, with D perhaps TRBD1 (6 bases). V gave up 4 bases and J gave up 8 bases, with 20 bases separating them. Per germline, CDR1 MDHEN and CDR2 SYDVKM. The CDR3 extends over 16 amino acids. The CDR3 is CASSSSPGTSSGELFF. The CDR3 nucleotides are TGTGCCAGCAGTTCGTCACCGGGGACAAGTTCTGGGGAGCTGTTTTTT.

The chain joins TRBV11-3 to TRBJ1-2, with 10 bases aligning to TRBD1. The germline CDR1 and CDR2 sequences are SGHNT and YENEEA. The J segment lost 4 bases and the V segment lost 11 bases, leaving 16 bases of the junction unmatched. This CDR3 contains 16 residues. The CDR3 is CAGRPPDRGHSYGYTF. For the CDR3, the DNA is TGTGCCGGGCGACCCCCCGACAGGGGGCATAGCTATGGCTACACCTTC.

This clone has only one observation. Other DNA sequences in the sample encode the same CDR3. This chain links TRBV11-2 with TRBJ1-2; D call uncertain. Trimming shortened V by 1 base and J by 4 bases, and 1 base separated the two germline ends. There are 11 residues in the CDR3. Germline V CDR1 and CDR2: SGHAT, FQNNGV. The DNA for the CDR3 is TGTGCCAGCAGCTTAGGCTATGGCTACACCTTC. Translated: CASSLGYGYTF.

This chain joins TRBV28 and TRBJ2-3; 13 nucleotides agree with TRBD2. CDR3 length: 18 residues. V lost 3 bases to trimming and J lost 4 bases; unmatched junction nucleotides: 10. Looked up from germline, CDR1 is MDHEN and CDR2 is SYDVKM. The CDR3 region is CASSLLAPGLAGPDTQYF. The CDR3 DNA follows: TGTGCCAGCAGTTTGTTAGCCCCGGGACTAGCGGGACCAGATACGCAGTATTTT.

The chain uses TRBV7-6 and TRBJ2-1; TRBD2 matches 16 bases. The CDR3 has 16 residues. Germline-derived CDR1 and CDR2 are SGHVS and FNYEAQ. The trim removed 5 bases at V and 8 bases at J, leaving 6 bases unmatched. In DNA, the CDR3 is TGTGCCAGCAGCCCCCCGGGACTAGCGGGAGGGCATGAGCAGTTCTTC. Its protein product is CASSPPGLAGGHEQFF.

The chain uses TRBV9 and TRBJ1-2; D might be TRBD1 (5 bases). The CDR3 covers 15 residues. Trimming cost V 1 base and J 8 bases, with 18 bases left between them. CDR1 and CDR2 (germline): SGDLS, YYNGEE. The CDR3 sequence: CASSVQAGSVEGYTF. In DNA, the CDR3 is TGTGCCAGCAGCGTACAGGCAGGGTCGGTTGAAGGCTACACCTTC.

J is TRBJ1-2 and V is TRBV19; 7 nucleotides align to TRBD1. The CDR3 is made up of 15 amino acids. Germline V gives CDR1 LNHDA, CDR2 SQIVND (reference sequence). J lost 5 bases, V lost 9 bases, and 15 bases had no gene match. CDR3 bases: TGTGCCAGCCGGAGCGGGGGACAGACACTTTATGGCTACACCTTC. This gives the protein CASRSGGQTLYGYTF.

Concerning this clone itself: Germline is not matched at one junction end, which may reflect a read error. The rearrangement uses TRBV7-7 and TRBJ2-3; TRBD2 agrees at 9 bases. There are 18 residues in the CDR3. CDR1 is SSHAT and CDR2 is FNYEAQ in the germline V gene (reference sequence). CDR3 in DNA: TGTGCTAGCAGCTTAGGAGCCTCTAGCGGGGCTAGCACAGATACGCAGTATTTT. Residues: CASSLGASSGASTDTQYF.

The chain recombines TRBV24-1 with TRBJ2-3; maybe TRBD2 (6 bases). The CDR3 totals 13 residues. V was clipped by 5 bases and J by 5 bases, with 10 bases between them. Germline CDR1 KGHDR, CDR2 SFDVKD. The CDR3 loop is CATSVTGVDTQYF. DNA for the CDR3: TGTGCCACCAGTGTGACGGGGGTAGATACGCAGTATTTT.